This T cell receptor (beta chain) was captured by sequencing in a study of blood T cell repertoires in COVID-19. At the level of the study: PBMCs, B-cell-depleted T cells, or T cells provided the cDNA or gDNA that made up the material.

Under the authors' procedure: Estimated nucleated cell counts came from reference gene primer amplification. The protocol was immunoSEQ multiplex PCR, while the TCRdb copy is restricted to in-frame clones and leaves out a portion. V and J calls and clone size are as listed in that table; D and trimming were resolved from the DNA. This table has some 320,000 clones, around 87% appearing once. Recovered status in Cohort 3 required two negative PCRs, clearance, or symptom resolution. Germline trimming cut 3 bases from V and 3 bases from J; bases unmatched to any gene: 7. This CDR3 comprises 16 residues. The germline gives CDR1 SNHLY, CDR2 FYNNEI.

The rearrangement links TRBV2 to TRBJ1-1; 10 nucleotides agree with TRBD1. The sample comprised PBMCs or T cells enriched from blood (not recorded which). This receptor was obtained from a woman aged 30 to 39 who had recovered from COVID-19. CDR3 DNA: TGTGCCAGCAGTGAGACCGGACAGGGGGGGGACACTGAAGCTTTCTTT. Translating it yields CASSETGQGGDTEAFF.